This T cell receptor (beta chain) was found in a study of shared T cell receptors in the human thymus. Sequencing was performed with immunoSEQ multiplex PCR; in TCRdb, only in-frame clones are kept and a portion is missing. The sample consists of hundreds of thousands of clones, approximately 87% of them appearing once. The ends were cut back, 1 base at V and 0 bases at J, with 21 bases in the middle. CDR1 MGHRA and CDR2 YSYEKL come from the germline V gene. This CDR3 is built from 19 residues. The sample was also linked to a second study, of human thymus T cells. That study adds: Thymic tissue was derived from resections collected during corrective heart surgery. Gene usage (both V and J) appeared biased in thymic and blood repertoires.

This TCR came from a boy in the first two years of life with a congenital heart defect. Sequencing was performed on thymocytes. V gene TRBV4-1 combines with J gene TRBJ1-1; a possible D gene is TRBD1 (6 bases). The CDR3 sequence: CASSQGAKGGSEMNTEAFF. The CDR3 nucleotides are TGCGCCAGCAGCCAAGGGGCAAAGGGGGGGTCGGAAATGAACACTGAAGCTTTCTTT.